These 26 T cell receptor beta chains were sequenced from one sample in a study of OX40 agonist ivuxolimab in advanced cancers. Generated by immunoSEQ multiplex PCR, the TCRdb table keeps only in-frame clones and is missing some. This table holds about 92,000 clones, approximately 90% found once. This sample comprised CD4+ or CD8+ T cells sorted from blood, obtained in a trial of the OX40 agonist ivuxolimab. These receptors originate from an adult with an advanced solid tumor such as melanoma, head and neck, liver or kidney cancer.

V gene TRBV11-3 combines with J gene TRBJ1-2; D is uncertain. The CDR3 spans 13 residues. V dropped 3 bases and J dropped 3 bases, with 8 bases sitting between them. Per the germline V gene, CDR1 is SGHNT and CDR2 is YENEEA. CDR3 residues: CASSFHRDYGYTF. The CDR3 DNA reads as TGTGCCAGCAGCTTTCACCGAGACTATGGCTACACCTTC.

The V gene is TRBV2, the J gene TRBJ2-7; D is uncertain. Per the germline V gene, CDR1 is SNHLY and CDR2 is FYNNEI. Trimming shortened V by 7 bases and J by 3 bases, and 7 bases separated the two germline ends. CDR3 length: 11 residues. CDR3 protein: CASKSFYEQYF. CDR3 nucleotides: TGTGCCAGCAAGAGCTTCTACGAGCAGTACTTC. The full variable domain, its missing parts supplied by reference TRBV2 and TRBJ2-7, is EPEVTQTPSHQVTQMGQEVILRCVPISNHLYFYWYRQILGQKVEFLVSFYNNEISEKSEIFDDQFSVERPDGSNFTLKIRSTKLEDSAMYFCASKSFYEQYFGPGTRLTVT.

J is TRBJ2-2 and V is TRBV5-8; possibly TRBD1 for D (5 bases). Germline loops: CDR1 SGHTS, CDR2 YDEGEE. V dropped 2 bases and J dropped 1 base, with 6 bases sitting between them. The CDR3 is 14 residues long. Here the CDR3 reads CASSFQGNTGELFF. CDR3 DNA sequence: TGTGCCAGCAGCTTCCAGGGGAACACCGGGGAGCTGTTTTTT.

This chain links TRBV10-3 with TRBJ2-7; no clear D gene. The CDR3 has 14 residues. Germline V gene lookup returns CDR1 ENHRY and CDR2 SYGVKD. V was pared by 2 bases and J by 2 bases, with 10 bases between. CDR3 bases: TGTGCCATCAGTGAGCGGGCGGAAGCCTACGAGCAGTACTTC. It translates to CAISERAEAYEQYF.

This clone was picked up one time. V and J are TRBV5-1 and TRBJ2-3, with a weak D call TRBD1 (5 bases). Trimming removed 2 bases from V and 7 bases from J, with 14 bases in between. Germline lookup yields CDR1 SGHRS and CDR2 YFSETQ. This CDR3 spans 14 amino acids. This chain's CDR3 is CASSFPDSQYTQYF. The CDR3 nucleotides read TGCGCCAGCAGCTTCCCCGACAGTCAGTATACGCAGTATTTT. Full variable domain (outside the CDR3, taken from reference TRBV5-1 and TRBJ2-3): KAGVTQTPRYLIKTRGQQVTLSCSPISGHRSVSWYQQTPGQGLQFLFEYFSETQRNKGNFPGRFSGRQFSNSRSEMNVSTLELGDSALYLCASSFPDSQYTQYFGPGTRLTVL.

The V call is TRBV6-1, the J call TRBJ2-7; the D call may be TRBD1 or TRBD2 (5 bases each). This CDR3 spans 16 amino acids. Germline values: CDR1 MNHNS, CDR2 SASEGT. Trimming removed 4 bases at V and 3 bases at J, with 19 bases between. For the CDR3, the DNA is TGTGCCAGCAGTGGTCCTGCCGGGACGGCCAACTACGAGCAGTACTTC. Translating gives CASSGPAGTANYEQYF.

V gene TRBV5-1 combines with J gene TRBJ2-4; TRBD1 matches at 10 bases. The CDR3 has 15 amino acids. Trimming cost V 3 bases and J 7 bases; bases outside gene matches: 7. Germline V gives CDR1 SGHRS, CDR2 YFSETQ. CDR3 protein: CASSSWTGGVNIQYF. The CDR3 DNA sequence: TGCGCCAGCAGCTCATGGACAGGGGGAGTGAACATTCAGTACTTC.

The J gene is TRBJ2-1, the V gene TRBV7-2, with 13 positions matching TRBD2. CDR3 size: 18 residues. Looked up from germline, CDR1 is SGHTA and CDR2 is FQGNSA. The V and J ends lost 4 bases and 9 bases, in that order; junction bases with no gene match: 15. This chain's CDR3 is CASSSHRTSGRAPSEQFF. The CDR3 nucleotides are TGTGCCAGCAGCTCACATAGAACTAGCGGGAGGGCCCCTAGTGAGCAGTTCTTC.

This chain links TRBV4-1 with TRBJ2-7; perhaps TRBD2 as D (6 bases). The V end was cut by 0 bases, the J end by 3 bases, with 12 bases between. Germline lookup yields CDR1 MGHRA and CDR2 YSYEKL. This CDR3 has 15 residues. CDR3 bases: TGCGCCAGCAGCCAAGATTTGGGGGGACTCTACGAGCAGTACTTC. The encoded protein is CASSQDLGGLYEQYF.

V gene TRBV7-8 combines with J gene TRBJ2-1; possibly TRBD2 for D (6 bases). The CDR3 is 15 amino acids. Trimming pared 0 bases from V and 0 bases from J, leaving 6 bases between. The germline CDR1 and CDR2 sequences are SGHVS and FQNEAQ. CDR3: CASSLAGSSYNEQFF. DNA for the CDR3: TGTGCCAGCAGCTTAGCCGGGAGCTCCTACAATGAGCAGTTCTTC.

The chain joins TRBV13 to TRBJ1-4; D may be TRBD1 (5 bases). The CDR3 consists of 15 residues. Germline CDR1 reads PRHDT; CDR2 reads FYEKMQ (reference sequence). Trimming removed 5 bases from V and 0 bases from J, with 10 bases in between. In nucleotides, the CDR3 is TGTGCCAGCAGCCCGGGACGGGCAACTAATGAAAAACTGTTTTTT. It yields the protein CASSPGRATNEKLFF.

This sequence joins TRBV28 and TRBJ1-1; D gene ambiguous. Germline CDR1 MDHEN, CDR2 SYDVKM. Trimming pared 4 bases from V and 6 bases from J, leaving 9 bases between. The CDR3 is 12 amino acids. The CDR3 here is CASSSTRPEAFF. The CDR3 DNA reads as TGTGCCAGCAGTTCAACGCGGCCTGAAGCTTTCTTT.

V gene TRBV10-3 combines with J gene TRBJ1-3, with TRBD1 matching 8 bases. CDR3 length: 16 residues. Germline assignment: CDR1 ENHRY and CDR2 SYGVKD. The V segment lost 8 bases and the J segment 8 bases; nucleotides outside the gene matches: 17. CDR3 region: CAIGSGATGGLDTIYF. The CDR3 bases are TGTGCCATCGGCAGCGGGGCAACAGGGGGGCTAGACACCATATATTTT.

The V and J genes are TRBV6-6 and TRBJ2-1; tentatively, D is TRBD1 or TRBD2 (6 bases each). Trimming removed 8 bases at V and 3 bases at J, with 11 bases between. The CDR3 sequence is 13 residues long. Germline CDR1 MNHNY, CDR2 SVGAGI (reference sequence). The CDR3 sequence is CASQGGSYNEQFF. In nucleotides, the CDR3 is TGTGCCAGCCAAGGGGGGAGCTACAATGAGCAGTTCTTC.

The V gene is TRBV6-4, the J gene TRBJ2-7; TRBD2 might be the D (7 bases). Trimming took 7 bases from V and 4 from J, leaving 20 bases between them. This CDR3 has 15 residues. Germline V lookup: CDR1 MRHNA, CDR2 SNTAGT. CDR3 sequence: CASIRGGAGEYEQYF. The CDR3 coding sequence is TGTGCCAGCATACGTGGGGGGGCAGGTGAATACGAGCAGTACTTC.

CDR3 protein: CASKGTVGDNEQFF. The CDR3 DNA is TGTGCCAGCAAAGGGACAGTTGGGGACAATGAGCAGTTCTTC. The gene calls are TRBV5-4 and TRBJ2-1, with TRBD1 matching over 7 bases. The germline gives CDR1 SGHNT, CDR2 YYREEE (reference sequence). The CDR3 is 14 residues long. The V and J ends lost 6 bases and 5 bases, in that order; junction bases with no gene match: 8.

The genes are TRBV7-9 and TRBJ2-5; a possible D gene is TRBD2 (8 bases). The CDR3 is made up of 15 amino acids. Trimming took off 5 bases at V and 5 bases at J, with 18 bases between the two ends. Germline CDR1 is SEHNR and CDR2 is FQNEAQ (reference sequence). Written as DNA, the CDR3 is TGTGCCAGCAGCCCGGGAGGGACAGCCAGGGAGACCCAGTACTTC. Translation: CASSPGGTARETQYF.

The J gene is TRBJ2-7, the V gene TRBV29-1, with 9 bases fitting TRBD1. Germline V lookup: CDR1 SQVTM, CDR2 ANQGSEA. Trimming took 4 bases from V and 1 from J; bases not matched to a gene: 2. The CDR3 has 13 amino acids. DNA of the CDR3: TGCAGCGTTGGGGGACAGGGTTCCTACGAGCAGTACTTC. This sequence encodes CSVGGQGSYEQYF.

The J gene is TRBJ2-5, the V gene TRBV27; D uncertain. Per germline, CDR1 MNHEY and CDR2 SMNVEV (reference sequence). The V end lost 0 bases, the J end lost 1 base, and 9 bases lay between the germline ends. CDR3 length: 15 residues. Here the CDR3 DNA reads TGTGCCAGCAGTTTATCGGCCAACCGCCAAGAGACCCAGTACTTC. Amino acid sequence: CASSLSANRQETQYF.

The chain combines TRBV21-1 with TRBJ2-2; the table names TRBD2, a call not compared with the DNA. TRBV21-1 is deemed a pseudogene. There are 16 residues in the CDR3. CDR3 sequence: CASSKGRGMSTGELFF. The DNA of the CDR3 is TGTGCCAGCAGCAAAGGGAGAGGGATGAGCACCGGGGAGCTGTTTTTT.

J is TRBJ2-1 and V is TRBV5-6; 8 bases match TRBD1. Per the germline V gene, CDR1 is SGHDT and CDR2 is YYEEEE. V shed 3 bases, J shed 8 bases, and the junction held 10 bases outside the gene matches. CDR3 length: 15 amino acids. DNA of the CDR3: TGTGCCAGCAGCTCCACCGGGACAGGTTCTGATGAGCAGTTCTTC. Translation: CASSSTGTGSDEQFF.

V gene TRBV18 combines with J gene TRBJ2-5; 9 bases fit TRBD2. V lost 5 bases and J lost 5; bases outside the gene matches: 3. The germline V gene has CDR1 KGHSH and CDR2 LQKENI. The CDR3 contains 13 residues. This chain's CDR3 is CASSKLAGETQYF. As DNA, the CDR3 is TGTGCCAGCTCAAAACTAGCGGGTGAGACCCAGTACTTC.

The rearrangement links TRBV28 to TRBJ1-5; no clear D. CDR3 length equals 13 residues. V was trimmed by 2 bases and J by 6 bases, leaving 8 bases between them. Germline V lookup: CDR1 MDHEN, CDR2 SYDVKM. The CDR3 loop is CASSLGSFQPQHF. DNA for the CDR3: TGTGCCAGCAGTTTAGGCAGTTTTCAGCCCCAGCATTTT.

The chain employs TRBV29-1 and TRBJ1-1; perhaps TRBD1 as D (5 bases). Looked up from germline, CDR1 is SQVTM and CDR2 is ANQGSEA. The V and J ends lost 7 bases and 1 base respectively, with 13 bases between them. The CDR3 covers 13 residues. CDR3 DNA: TGCAGCGGTTCTACTAGGGGGAACACTGAAGCTTTCTTT. Translating it yields CSGSTRGNTEAFF.

This chain links TRBV14 with TRBJ2-3; D is uncertain. V was cut by 5 bases and J by 4 bases, with 10 bases left in between. The CDR3 consists of 13 residues. CDR1 and CDR2 from the germline V gene are SGHDN and FVKESK. CDR3 nucleotides: TGTGCCAGCAGCAGAAACTACGCAGATACGCAGTATTTT. This gives the protein CASSRNYADTQYF.

This rearrangement joins TRBV18 to TRBJ2-1; TRBD1 matches 10 bases. The CDR3 loop spans 16 amino acids. In germline, CDR1 is KGHSH, CDR2 LQKENI. V lost 3 bases and J lost 9; bases outside the gene matches: 11. The CDR3 region is CASSPSGTGAVGEQFF. CDR3 coding DNA: TGTGCCAGCTCACCTTCCGGGACAGGGGCGGTCGGTGAGCAGTTCTTC.